This T cell receptor (beta chain) was captured in a study of T cells after yellow fever vaccination. Whole-study context: When fractions had low cell numbers, they were prepared with SMART-Seq v4 Ultra Low Input.

Broader study findings: The bulk population could contribute abundant contaminating clonotypes to FACS-sorted repertoires. Some clonotypes were seen in both the CD4 and the CD8 compartments. These made up a small share and likely arose from convergent recombination.

By 5'RACE template switching, TCR cDNA was produced, with a universal primer site and UMIs added in the process. TCRdb used MiXCR to reprocess the 5' RACE reads, holding one entry per CDR3 protein. The data hold about 630,000 distinct CDR3 sequences, with around an eighth observed a single time. Only a few counts were recorded for this clonotype. Its antigen is still unknown. The CDR3 has 17 residues. Looked up from germline, CDR1 is LGHDT and CDR2 is YNNKEL (reference sequence). Trimming cost V 3 bases and J 0 bases, with 18 bases left between them. The sequencing used PBMCs, collected on the day of the yellow fever booster vaccination. This chain uses TRBV3-1 with TRBJ2-7; the D gene is possibly TRBD2 (5 bases). This TCR derives from a man in his thirties or forties who received the YFV17D yellow fever vaccine. CDR3 DNA: TGTGCCAGCAGCCAGATACCGAGCGGCCGTTTCTCCTACGAGCAGTACTTC. Residues: CASSQIPSGRFSYEQYF.